The T cell receptor (beta chain) described here comes from a study of tumor-infiltrating lymphocytes in primary liver carcinoma. Study-level results: Pairs of tumor regions overlapped more than tumor-adjacent and tumor-blood pairs did.

The CDR3 covers 12 residues. Trimming removed 9 bases at V and 4 bases at J, with 13 bases between. TCR beta cDNA was prepared out of around 460 ng total RNA by means of a constant-region primer. Investigators got TCR beta libraries out of three nested multiplex PCR rounds, done with slightly modified ARM-PCR. The study ran its first two PCR rounds for around 10 cycles each, using TRBV1-TRBV30 forward primers and a C-beta reverse primer. TCRdb called the multiplex PCR reads again in MiXCR, with one record for every CDR3 protein. Found here are tens of thousands of distinct CDR3 sequences, around 69% of them singletons; the top ten hold roughly two fifths. Turning to this clonotype: Its antigen is unknown.

Unsorted bulk tissue of about 18-32 mg yielded co-extracted RNA and DNA. The receptor's source is a middle-aged man with primary liver carcinoma and hepatitis B virus infection. Material: liver tumor tissue from sampling region 4. Stated subset: tumor region T4, right-lateral pole. This chain joins TRBV12-3 or TRBV12-4 and TRBJ2-7; weak D call: TRBD1 (5 bases). CDR3 in DNA: TGTGCCAGGAGAGACCAGGGATACGAGCAGTACTTC. Translated: CARRDQGYEQYF.